This T cell receptor (beta chain) stems from a study of CD4 T cells in relation to SARS-CoV-2 and coronaviruses. Study as a whole: PBMCs were cultured with antigen for about eleven days before TCR beta sequencing. Notes on the study in general: Crossreactive clones expanded significantly less to SARS-CoV-2 than monoreactive clones.

The data were produced by immunoSEQ multiplex PCR, yet TCRdb's version contains in-frame clones alone and is incomplete. The sample lists about 23,000 clones, about 76% occurring once. The ends were cut back, 9 bases at V and 8 bases at J, with 9 bases in the middle. CDR3 size: 10 residues. CDR1 and CDR2 from the germline V gene are LGHDT and YNNKEL (reference sequence). This clone showed up just once. Its antigen is currently unknown. Before the COVID-19 pandemic, during about 2011-2019, CD4+ T cells were taken from unexposed donors. After roughly ten days of culture, CD4+ T cells were isolated. Unexposed-donor CD4+ T cells were probed with SARS-CoV-2 S/N and four cold-coronavirus spikes, cells permitting.

The receptor was derived from a human donor in good health. The sequencing input was CD4+ T cells from PBMCs, cultured in vitro. This chain uses TRBV3-1 (or the pseudogene TRBV3-2) with TRBJ2-3, with D tentatively TRBD2 (5 bases). CDR3 in DNA: TGTGCCAGAAGGGCGGGTACGCAGTATTTT. Translation gives CARRAGTQYF.